This TCR beta chain emerged from a study of low-dose radiotherapy and immunotherapy resistance in tumors. For the study at large: Cohort 1 was given 0.5 Gy fractions every 2 weeks, 6.5 Gy in total. Every day for four cycles from cycle 1 day 1, patients took 300 mg of oral aspirin.

Both TCRalpha and TCRbeta chains were reverse transcribed with V-gene-specific primers. TCR amplification ran 15 to 25 PCR cycles using constant-region and V-primer adapter primers. TCRdb reprocessed the reads with MiXCR, giving one entry per CDR3 protein. The sample has about 100,000 distinct CDR3 sequences; around 21% are singletons. This CDR3 has 14 amino acids. V dropped 6 bases and J dropped 0; count of bases not matched to a gene: 4. In its sample, this clonotype was seen many times. Time point noted: after trial treatment. Treatment noted: LDRT plus nivolumab, ipilimumab, low-dose cyclophosphamide and aspirin (RACIN trial). The donors' treatment consisted of nivolumab, ipilimumab, aspirin, low-dose cyclophosphamide and low-dose radiotherapy.

This receptor was identified in a male donor with prostate cancer. Sequences were derived from PBMCs, sampled after low-dose radiotherapy plus immunotherapy. The chain uses TRBV12-3 or TRBV12-4 and TRBJ2-5; TRBD2 agrees at 7 bases. The CDR3 nucleotides are TGTGCCAGCAGCTTGCGGGGGTACCAAGAGACCCAGTACTTC. It specifies CASSLRGYQETQYF.